The clone carrying this T cell receptor (beta chain) was found once. CDR3 length: 14 residues. Germline values: CDR1 MNHEY, CDR2 SVGAGI. Trimming stripped 6 bases from V and 7 bases from J, with 18 bases between. Within 2 weeks before study entry, exposed participants met a COVID-19 case. The entry originates in a study of blood T cell repertoires in COVID-19. Study-level background: COVID-19 samples from acute and convalescent phases originated in the United States, Italy and Spain.

TCRdb keeps only in-frame clones here, not all; method: immunoSEQ multiplex PCR. The repertoire holds 330,000 or so clones, with 88% as singletons. Sequencing used PBMCs or T cells enriched from blood (not recorded which). This chain links TRBV6-5 with TRBJ1-1; possible D gene TRBD1, 5 bases. The TCR sequence derives from a woman aged 30 to 39 who had been exposed to COVID-19. The CDR3 DNA sequence: TGTGCCAGCAGAAAAAGCCGGGTAACAGGTGAAGCTTTCTTT. It yields the protein CASRKSRVTGEAFF.